The following is a TCR beta chain sequence with its context. Its target is not known. The CDR3 runs 14 residues. V was shortened by 5 bases and J by 2 bases, with 10 bases between the two germline ends. Germline values: CDR1 MNHEY, CDR2 SMNVEV (reference sequence). These data originate in a study of PD-L1 blockade in urothelial cancer. Study background: The patients' atezolizumab therapy, 1,200 mg intravenously every 3 weeks, started in the mid-2010s. Blood yielded a median of 141,255 T cells per sample.

Study-level findings and limits: Lower pretreatment blood TCR clonality, under the median, predicted better survival, researchers reported.

The repertoire was sequenced with immunoSEQ multiplex PCR; TCRdb's copy has only in-frame clones and lacks some. The table includes about 70,000 clones, approximately 80% detected once. The chain is built from TRBV27 and TRBJ2-1, with D hard to call. This clonotype originated in an older man with urothelial cancer. The sequences come from PBMCs, collected around atezolizumab (anti-PD-L1) treatment. CDR3 sequence reads: CASSLTKPYNEQFF. The CDR3 DNA reads as TGTGCCAGCAGTCTTACTAAGCCCTACAATGAGCAGTTCTTC.